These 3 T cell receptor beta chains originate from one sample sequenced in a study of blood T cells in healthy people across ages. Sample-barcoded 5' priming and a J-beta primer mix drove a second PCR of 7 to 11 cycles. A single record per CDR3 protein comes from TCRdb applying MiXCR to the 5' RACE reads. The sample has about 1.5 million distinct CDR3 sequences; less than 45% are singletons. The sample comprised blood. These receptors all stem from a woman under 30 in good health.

CDR3 bases: TGTGCCAGCAGTAGACGATCCTCCCGGAAAGAGACCCAGTACTTC. Translated: CASSRRSSRKETQYF. The gene calls are TRBV6-5 and TRBJ2-5; D is undetermined. V lost 5 bases and J 3 bases, leaving 16 bases between the germline ends. Germline assignment: CDR1 MNHEY and CDR2 SVGAGI. The CDR3 sequence is 15 residues long.

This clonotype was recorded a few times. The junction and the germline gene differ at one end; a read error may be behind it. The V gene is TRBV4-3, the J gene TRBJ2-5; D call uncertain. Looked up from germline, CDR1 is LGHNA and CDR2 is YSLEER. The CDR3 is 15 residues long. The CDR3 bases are TGCGCCAGCTGCCAATGGGTCCAACGGCCGGAGACCCAGTACTTC. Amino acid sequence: CASCQWVQRPETQYF.

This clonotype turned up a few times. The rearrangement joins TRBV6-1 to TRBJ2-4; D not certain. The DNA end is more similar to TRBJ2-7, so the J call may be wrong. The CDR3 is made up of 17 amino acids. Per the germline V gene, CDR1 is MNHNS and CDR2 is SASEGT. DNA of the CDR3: TGTGCCAGCAGTGAAGCGGTATTCCAGTCCCCTCTCAACGAGCAGTACTTC. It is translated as CASSEAVFQSPLNEQYF.